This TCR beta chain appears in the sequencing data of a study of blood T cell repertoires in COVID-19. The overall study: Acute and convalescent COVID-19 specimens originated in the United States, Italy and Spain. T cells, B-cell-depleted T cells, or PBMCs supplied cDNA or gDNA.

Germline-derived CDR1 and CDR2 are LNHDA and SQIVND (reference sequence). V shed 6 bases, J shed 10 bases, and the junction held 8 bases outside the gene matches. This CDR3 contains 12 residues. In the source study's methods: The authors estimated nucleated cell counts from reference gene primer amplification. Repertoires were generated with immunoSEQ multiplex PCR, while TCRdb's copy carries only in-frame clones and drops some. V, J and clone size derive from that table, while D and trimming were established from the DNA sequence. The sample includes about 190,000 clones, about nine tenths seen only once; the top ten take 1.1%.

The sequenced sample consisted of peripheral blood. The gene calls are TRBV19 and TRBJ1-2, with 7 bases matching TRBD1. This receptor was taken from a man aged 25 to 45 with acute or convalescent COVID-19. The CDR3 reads CASSTDRAYYTF. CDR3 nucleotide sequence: TGTGCCAGTAGCACAGACAGGGCTTACTACACCTTC.